The next 15 T cell receptor beta chains were all read from a single sample in a study of blood T cell repertoires in COVID-19. The data were produced by immunoSEQ multiplex PCR, yet TCRdb's version contains in-frame clones alone and is incomplete. This sample yields some 41,000 clones, of which 86% are seen a single time; about 5% belongs to the top ten. Sequencing used peripheral blood. All receptors come from a man in his forties or fifties with active COVID-19.

In DNA form, the CDR3 reads TGCGCCAGCAGACGAGGACTAGCGGACGCGGAGTACGAGCAGTACTTC. Amino acid sequence: CASRRGLADAEYEQYF. The V call is TRBV5-1, the J call TRBJ2-7; TRBD2 matches at 10 bases. CDR1 and CDR2 from the germline V gene are SGHRS and YFSETQ. V lost 5 bases and J lost 4; bases outside the gene matches: 12. The CDR3 extends over 16 amino acids. Using reference TRBV5-1 and TRBJ2-7 for the parts outside the CDR3, the full variable domain is KAGVTQTPRYLIKTRGQQVTLSCSPISGHRSVSWYQQTPGQGLQFLFEYFSETQRNKGNFPGRFSGRQFSNSRSEMNVSTLELGDSALYLCASRRGLADAEYEQYFGPGTRLTVT.

V gene TRBV18 combines with J gene TRBJ1-5, with a possible D match to TRBD1 (6 bases). Between the trimmed V and J ends, which lost 3 bases and 5 bases, there was a span of 11 bases. The CDR3 length is 14 residues. Germline CDR1 and CDR2: KGHSH and LQKENI. The CDR3 region is CASSPQGTHQPQHF. CDR3 nucleotide sequence: TGTGCCAGCTCACCCCAGGGGACCCATCAGCCCCAGCATTTT.

The rearrangement links TRBV9 to TRBJ2-1; 7 nucleotides line up with TRBD2. The CDR3 length is 16 residues. Trimming removed 0 bases from V and 0 bases from J; junction bases left unmatched: 3. Per the germline V gene, CDR1 is SGDLS and CDR2 is YYNGEE. This chain's CDR3 is CASSVGEGSSYNEQFF. The CDR3 DNA reads as TGTGCCAGCAGCGTAGGGGAGGGGAGCTCCTACAATGAGCAGTTCTTC.

This chain links TRBV5-8 with TRBJ2-1, with D tentatively TRBD1 (6 bases). Germline CDR1 and CDR2: SGHTS and YDEGEE. The V and J ends lost 0 bases and 4 bases respectively, with 17 bases between them. The CDR3 spans 17 residues. The CDR3 DNA reads as TGTGCCAGCAGCTTGGCGGACCCAGGGGAGTTGTACAATGAGCAGTTCTTC. Translation gives CASSLADPGELYNEQFF.

This chain connects TRBV11-2 to TRBJ1-2; D not resolved. The germline CDR1 and CDR2 sequences are SGHAT and FQNNGV. This CDR3 contains 14 residues. Between the trimmed V and J ends, which lost 3 bases and 6 bases, there was a span of 14 bases. The CDR3 reads CASSFPKRENGYTF. For the CDR3, the DNA is TGTGCCAGCAGCTTTCCCAAACGGGAGAATGGCTACACCTTC. Drawing the rest from reference TRBV11-2 and TRBJ1-2, the complete variable domain is EAGVAQSPRYKIIEKRQSVAFWCNPISGHATLYWYQQILGQGPKLLIQFQNNGVVDDSQLPKDRFSAERLKGVDSTLKIQPAKLEDSAVYLCASSFPKRENGYTFGSGTRLTVV.

The V and J genes are TRBV27 and TRBJ2-7; tentative D call: TRBD2 (6 bases). V lost 0 bases to trimming and J lost 2 bases, with 8 bases between them. Germline assignment: CDR1 MNHEY and CDR2 SMNVEV (reference sequence). This CDR3 comprises 14 residues. The CDR3 DNA is TGTGCCAGCAGTTTATCGGGGGGAACCTACGAGCAGTACTTC. Its translation is CASSLSGGTYEQYF.

The gene calls are TRBV4-1 and TRBJ2-2; D is uncertain. CDR1 is MGHRA, CDR2 YSYEKL, per germline. The CDR3 has 15 amino acids. The ends were cut back, 1 base at V and 6 bases at J, with 12 bases in the middle. CDR3 residues: CASSQGTRPAGELFF. The CDR3 bases are TGCGCCAGCAGCCAAGGTACGCGTCCCGCCGGGGAGCTGTTTTTT.

The rearrangement links TRBV6-2 or TRBV6-3 to TRBJ2-2, with 12 bases fitting TRBD2. This CDR3 region has 15 residues. After removal of 5 bases from V and 4 bases from J, the junction contained 2 bases not matched to a gene. Germline assignment: CDR1 MNHEY and CDR2 SVGEGT. The CDR3 loop reads CASSETSGGTGELFF. The CDR3 DNA follows: TGTGCCAGCAGTGAGACTAGCGGGGGCACCGGGGAGCTGTTTTTT.

The genes are TRBV15 and TRBJ2-1; maybe TRBD2 (6 bases). V lost 5 bases to trimming and J lost 5 bases, with 19 bases between them. The CDR3 spans 16 residues. The V gene's germline CDR1 is LNHNV and CDR2 YYDKDF (reference sequence). CDR3 in DNA: TGTGCCACCAGCTCCCCCAATGCCGGGACTCACAATGAGCAGTTCTTC. This encodes CATSSPNAGTHNEQFF.

This clone was counted only a few times. The chain joins TRBV7-2 to TRBJ2-2; 12 bases align to TRBD2. The CDR3 length is 16 residues. The junction had 6 bases not matched to a gene; V was cut back by 5 bases and J by 5 bases. Germline V gene data show CDR1 as SGHTA and CDR2 as FQGNSA. The CDR3 here is CASSPGLAGRTGELFF. The CDR3 DNA follows: TGTGCCAGCAGCCCAGGACTAGCGGGAAGGACCGGGGAGCTGTTTTTT.

The chain has TRBV5-6 and TRBJ2-2; possibly TRBD1 for D (6 bases). CDR3 length: 16 residues. CDR1 is SGHDT, CDR2 YYEEEE, per germline. V was shortened by 4 bases and J by 4 bases, with 17 bases between the two germline ends. DNA of the CDR3: TGTGCCAGCAGCCCACCCTGGGGGCGGAGCACCGGGGAGCTGTTTTTT. Residues: CASSPPWGRSTGELFF.

The chain joins TRBV7-9 to TRBJ1-1; D is unclear. V was cut by 3 bases and J by 4 bases, with 9 bases left in between. This CDR3 spans 13 amino acids. Looked up from germline, CDR1 is SEHNR and CDR2 is FQNEAQ (reference sequence). Here the CDR3 reads CASSLEEGTEAFF. The CDR3 region has the DNA TGTGCCAGCAGCTTGGAGGAAGGCACTGAAGCTTTCTTT. The full variable domain, rest sourced from reference TRBV7-9 and TRBJ1-1, is DTGVSQNPRHKITKRGQNVTFRCDPISEHNRLYWYRQTLGQGPEFLTYFQNEAQLEKSRLLSDRFSAERPKGSFSTLEIQRTEQGDSAMYLCASSLEEGTEAFFGQGTRLTVV.

This clone was recorded only once. V and J are TRBV4-2 and TRBJ2-1; 11 bases align to TRBD1. The germline V gene encodes CDR1 LGHNA and CDR2 YNFKEQ. The junction had 6 bases not matched to a gene; V was cut back by 1 base and J by 10 bases. The CDR3 length is 15 residues. CDR3 in amino acids: CASSQGDRGSNEQFF. CDR3 nucleotide sequence: TGTGCCAGCAGCCAAGGGGACAGGGGGTCGAACGAGCAGTTCTTC.

This clone has a single count. The V call is TRBV5-6, the J call TRBJ1-1, with D unclear. This CDR3 has 15 residues. V was shortened by 2 bases and J by 0 bases, with 11 bases between the two germline ends. From germline, CDR1 is SGHDT and CDR2 YYEEEE. The CDR3 nucleotides are TGTGCCAGCAGCTTTGAACTCGTCATGAACACTGAAGCTTTCTTT. Its translation is CASSFELVMNTEAFF. Combining the CDR3 with reference TRBV5-6 and TRBJ1-1 gives the whole variable domain DAGVTQSPTHLIKTRGQQVTLRCSPKSGHDTVSWYQQALGQGPQFIFQYYEEEERQRGNFPDRFSGHQFPNYSSELNVNALLLGDSALYLCASSFELVMNTEAFFGQGTRLTVV.

The rearrangement joins TRBV2 to TRBJ1-1; no clear D gene. V lost 5 bases and J lost 4, with 20 bases in between. Germline-derived CDR1 and CDR2 are SNHLY and FYNNEI. The CDR3 is made up of 16 amino acids. As DNA, the CDR3 is TGTGCCAGCAGTTCTAACTACTGGTCGGAGGTCACTGAAGCTTTCTTT. Its translation: CASSSNYWSEVTEAFF.